The 29 T cell receptor beta chains below were found in one sample sequenced in a study of cytomegalovirus exposure and HLA in healthy donors. PCR was performed using 60 Vbeta and 13 Jbeta primers. The assay was immunoSEQ multiplex PCR, and TCRdb's table has in-frame clones only and misses some. The sample lists some 100,000 clones, 65% to 80% seen once, with about 1.9% in the top ten. Sequenced input: PBMCs. These receptors were collected from a middle-aged woman in good health and CMV-seronegative.

V usage is TRBV9 and J usage is TRBJ1-1, with D perhaps TRBD1 (6 bases). CDR1 and CDR2 (germline): SGDLS, YYNGEE. This CDR3 region has 13 residues. Trimming removed 5 bases from V and 4 bases from J, with 12 bases in between. This chain's CDR3 is CASSGKGGTEAFF. The CDR3 DNA is TGTGCCAGCAGTGGGAAAGGGGGCACTGAAGCTTTCTTT. The full variable domain, rest sourced from reference TRBV9 and TRBJ1-1, is DSGVTQTPKHLITATGQRVTLRCSPRSGDLSVYWYQQSLDQGLQFLIQYYNGEERAKGNILERFSAQQFPDLHSELNLSSLELGDSALYFCASSGKGGTEAFFGQGTRLTVV.

A single count supports this clone. Other DNA variants within this sample encode the same CDR3. J is TRBJ2-7 and V is TRBV29-1, with D possibly matching TRBD1 (5 bases). V dropped 4 bases and J dropped 5 bases, with 6 bases sitting between them. Germline CDR1 reads SQVTM; CDR2 reads ANQGSEA. The CDR3 contains 10 residues. The CDR3 region is CSVGQNEQYF. The DNA of the CDR3 is TGCAGCGTTGGACAGAACGAGCAGTACTTC.

The chain has TRBV18 and TRBJ2-3, with 9 positions matching TRBD1. Germline trimming cut 0 bases from V and 1 base from J; bases unmatched to any gene: 2. Germline CDR1 reads KGHSH; CDR2 reads LQKENI. The CDR3 consists of 16 residues. Here the CDR3 reads CASSPPRDRGTDTQYF. The CDR3 region has the DNA TGTGCCAGCTCACCACCCCGGGACAGGGGCACAGATACGCAGTATTTT.

The chain joins TRBV7-9 to TRBJ2-5; no clear D. The DNA end is more similar to TRBJ2-7, so the J call may be wrong. The CDR3 consists of 15 residues. Germline-derived CDR1 and CDR2 are SEHNR and FQNEAQ (reference sequence). In DNA, the CDR3 is TGTGCCAGCAGCTTAGGGTTCGGAGCATCCTACGAGCAGTACTTC. Translation: CASSLGFGASYEQYF.

The V call is TRBV18, the J call TRBJ2-7; 9 bases agree with TRBD1. The CDR3 runs 17 residues. J was trimmed by 3 bases and V by 6 bases; bases with no gene match: 15. Germline-derived CDR1 and CDR2 are KGHSH and LQKENI. This CDR3 reads CASSTSATGQGLYEQYF. CDR3 sequence (DNA): TGTGCCAGCTCCACCTCTGCCACGGGACAGGGTCTCTACGAGCAGTACTTC.

The V gene is TRBV28, the J gene TRBJ1-1; D is undetermined. The V end was cut by 4 bases, the J end by 4 bases, with 10 bases between. Germline lookup yields CDR1 MDHEN and CDR2 SYDVKM. This CDR3 has 13 amino acids. The CDR3 DNA is TGTGCCAGCAGTTGGCAGCGGGCCACTGAAGCTTTCTTT. It specifies CASSWQRATEAFF.

This chain links TRBV4-3 with TRBJ2-3; perhaps TRBD2 as D (5 bases). Germline values: CDR1 LGHNA, CDR2 YSLEER. Between the trimmed V and J ends, which lost 0 bases and 6 bases, there was a span of 13 bases. The CDR3 is made up of 15 amino acids. CDR3 amino acids: CASSQETGMSDTQYF. CDR3 bases: TGCGCCAGCAGCCAAGAGACGGGGATGAGTGATACGCAGTATTTT.

Here the CDR3 reads CASSLVSGQGADTQYF. The CDR3 DNA follows: TGTGCCAGCAGCTTAGTGTCGGGACAGGGGGCAGATACGCAGTATTTT. V gene TRBV7-2 combines with J gene TRBJ2-3; 11 bases align to TRBD1. The CDR3 extends over 16 amino acids. The trim removed 1 base at V and 4 bases at J, leaving 4 bases unmatched. Germline loops: CDR1 SGHTA, CDR2 FQGNSA.

The chain couples TRBV5-6 to TRBJ2-1; D may be TRBD2 (5 bases). The CDR3 is made up of 12 amino acids. Germline loops: CDR1 SGHDT, CDR2 YYEEEE. Trimming cost V 3 bases and J 9 bases, with 10 bases left between them. This chain's CDR3 is CASSSQSGEQFF. The CDR3 nucleotides are TGTGCCAGCAGCTCACAAAGCGGTGAGCAGTTCTTC.

The J gene is TRBJ2-7, the V gene TRBV19, with a weak D call TRBD1 (5 bases). The germline CDR1 and CDR2 sequences are LNHDA and SQIVND (reference sequence). Trimming removed 10 bases at V and 3 bases at J, with 19 bases between. The CDR3 runs to 14 residues. CDR3 residues: CATGDAGLDYEQYF. The CDR3 DNA reads as TGTGCCACCGGAGATGCAGGGCTGGACTACGAGCAGTACTTC.

This clone has just one count. The V gene is TRBV10-3, the J gene TRBJ2-7; no firm D call. In germline, CDR1 is ENHRY, CDR2 SYGVKD. Between the trimmed V and J ends, which lost 3 bases and 6 bases, there was a span of 6 bases. The CDR3 runs 11 residues. The chain's CDR3 is CAISDLSEQYF. The CDR3 region has the DNA TGTGCCATCAGTGATCTTTCCGAGCAGTACTTC.

This sequence joins TRBV6-6 and TRBJ2-7; D possibly corresponds to TRBD1 (6 bases). V dropped 0 bases and J dropped 2 bases, with 11 bases sitting between them. The germline CDR1 and CDR2 sequences are MNHNY and SVGAGI (reference sequence). The CDR3 covers 15 residues. CDR3: CASSYSKGVTYEQYF. In DNA, the CDR3 is TGTGCCAGCAGTTACTCGAAGGGGGTAACCTACGAGCAGTACTTC.

J is TRBJ2-3 and V is TRBV6-5, with 7 bases matching TRBD1. The V and J ends lost 6 bases and 5 bases, in that order; junction bases with no gene match: 11. Germline lookup yields CDR1 MNHEY and CDR2 SVGAGI. The CDR3 totals 15 residues. CDR3 bases: TGTGCCAGCAGGGCTTTGACAGGGTTTGGAGATACGCAGTATTTT. It yields the protein CASRALTGFGDTQYF.

This clone was counted a single time. The DNA of the CDR3 is TGTGCCAGCAGTTCGCCCCGGGGAGGGCTGAACACTGAAGCTTTCTTT. Translated: CASSSPRGGLNTEAFF. The chain carries TRBV27 and TRBJ1-1, with D unresolved. V was cut by 4 bases and J by 0 bases, with 15 bases left in between. This CDR3 has 16 residues. CDR1 MNHEY and CDR2 SMNVEV come from the germline V gene (reference sequence).

This clone was counted once. The rearrangement links TRBV7-9 to TRBJ2-1, with D possibly matching TRBD1 (6 bases). V lost 1 base and J 6 bases, leaving 10 bases between the germline ends. The CDR3 has 14 residues. Per the germline V gene, CDR1 is SEHNR and CDR2 is FQNEAQ (reference sequence). CDR3 in amino acids: CASSLVQGRNEQFF. CDR3 DNA sequence: TGTGCCAGCAGCTTAGTACAGGGACGCAATGAGCAGTTCTTC.

J is TRBJ2-5 and V is TRBV28; 7 bases agree with TRBD2. The closer fit of TRBJ2-7 to the DNA end suggests the J call may be wrong. The germline V gene encodes CDR1 MDHEN and CDR2 SYDVKM. This CDR3 region has 14 residues. Here the CDR3 DNA reads TGTGCCAGCAGTTTCATTACGGGGGGCTACGAGCAGTACTTC. Protein product: CASSFITGGYEQYF.

The rearrangement uses TRBV21-1 and TRBJ2-1; TRBD1, the table's D call, was not compared with the DNA. TRBV21-1 has pseudogene status. The CDR3 loop spans 18 amino acids. The CDR3 loop is CASSKVAGPEGSYNEQFF. As DNA, the CDR3 is TGTGCCAGCAGCAAAGTGGCTGGGCCTGAAGGCTCCTACAATGAGCAGTTCTTC.

This rearrangement joins TRBV6-1 to TRBJ1-6, with 10 positions matching TRBD1. V dropped 6 bases and J dropped 10; count of bases not matched to a gene: 9. CDR3 length equals 15 residues. Germline V lookup: CDR1 MNHNS, CDR2 SASEGT. The CDR3 bases are TGTGCCAGCAGAGCCCTCGACAGGGGGCACTCACCCCTCCACTTT. Translated, it gives CASRALDRGHSPLHF.

This chain joins TRBV28 and TRBJ2-3; 11 bases line up with TRBD2. The CDR3 has 18 residues. The germline gives CDR1 MDHEN, CDR2 SYDVKM. The V and J ends lost 4 bases and 4 bases, in that order; junction bases with no gene match: 13. CDR3 DNA: TGTGCCAGCAGTTCCTCATACCATATAGCGGGAGGGCCAGATACGCAGTATTTT. It encodes CASSSSYHIAGGPDTQYF.

Note on this clone: Other DNA sequences in the same sample also yield this CDR3. This chain links TRBV30 with TRBJ1-5; 8 bases are shared with TRBD1. CDR3 length: 13 amino acids. V lost 5 bases and J lost 6; bases outside the gene matches: 6. Germline CDR1 reads GTSNPN; CDR2 reads SVGIG (reference sequence). The CDR3 loop reads CAWEDRVGQPQHF. CDR3 DNA: TGTGCCTGGGAGGACAGGGTCGGTCAGCCCCAGCATTTT.

The V and J genes are TRBV13 and TRBJ1-1; TRBD1 is a possible D gene (6 bases). V dropped 0 bases and J dropped 5 bases, with 10 bases sitting between them. Germline values: CDR1 PRHDT, CDR2 FYEKMQ (reference sequence). This CDR3 region has 14 residues. In nucleotides, the CDR3 is TGTGCCAGCAGCTTAGGGTCAGGGGTGACTGAAGCTTTCTTT. It translates to CASSLGSGVTEAFF.

The V and J genes are TRBV29-1 and TRBJ2-5; 9 bases line up with TRBD1. The ends lost 5 bases at V and 0 bases at J; junction bases unmatched: 4. The CDR3 consists of 14 residues. Germline assignment: CDR1 SQVTM and CDR2 ANQGSEA. CDR3 sequence reads: CSVKRDRDQETQYF. In DNA form, the CDR3 reads TGCAGCGTTAAACGGGACAGGGACCAAGAGACCCAGTACTTC.

This chain links TRBV5-4 with TRBJ1-1; 8 bases are shared with TRBD1. This CDR3 spans 14 amino acids. Trimming removed 0 bases from V and 5 bases from J; junction bases left unmatched: 3. Germline V CDR1 and CDR2: SGHNT, YYREEE (reference sequence). This chain's CDR3 is CASSLVGQGTEAFF. The CDR3 DNA sequence: TGTGCCAGCAGCTTGGTAGGACAGGGAACTGAAGCTTTCTTT.

The chain carries TRBV9 and TRBJ1-1; 7 nucleotides agree with TRBD1. The CDR3 totals 15 residues. CDR1 is SGDLS, CDR2 YYNGEE, per germline. The V segment lost 3 bases and the J segment 1 base; nucleotides outside the gene matches: 6. CDR3 sequence (DNA): TGTGCCAGCAGCGCTGGGGACAGCCCGAACACTGAAGCTTTCTTT. This encodes CASSAGDSPNTEAFF.

V usage is TRBV5-4 and J usage is TRBJ2-1; 12 bases are a match to TRBD2. V shed 0 bases and J 6 bases; nucleotides not matched to a gene: 7. This CDR3 is 17 amino acids long. Germline V CDR1 and CDR2: SGHNT, YYREEE (reference sequence). CDR3 bases: TGTGCCAGCAGCTTGGGCCTTCTAGCGGGAGGGGCCAATGAGCAGTTCTTC. As protein: CASSLGLLAGGANEQFF. Full variable domain (missing parts from reference TRBV5-4 and TRBJ2-1): ETGVTQSPTHLIKTRGQQVTLRCSSQSGHNTVSWYQQALGQGPQFIFQYYREEENGRGNFPPRFSGLQFPNYSSELNVNALELDDSALYLCASSLGLLAGGANEQFFGPGTRLTVL.

The CDR3 DNA reads as TGCAGTACATGGGCCTTAGACGAGCAGTACTTC. This gives the protein CSTWALDEQYF. This chain connects TRBV20-1 to TRBJ2-7; D remains unclear. Trimming stripped 8 bases from V and 5 bases from J, with 13 bases between. Germline-derived CDR1 and CDR2 are DFQATT and SNEGSKA (reference sequence). This CDR3 is built from 11 residues.

This chain uses TRBV6-1 with TRBJ1-2; no reliable D call. CDR1 is MNHNS and CDR2 is SASEGT in the germline V gene. The germline V and J ends were trimmed by 1 base and 8 bases, with 5 bases remaining between them. The CDR3 is made up of 11 amino acids. CDR3: CASSEVVGYTF. DNA for the CDR3: TGTGCCAGCAGTGAAGTTGTAGGCTACACCTTC.

The chain carries TRBV7-8 and TRBJ2-7; a weak D match, TRBD1 (6 bases). The CDR3 is 14 amino acids. The V gene lost 6 bases and the J gene lost 5 bases, with 17 bases spanning the gap. CDR1 SGHVS and CDR2 FQNEAQ come from the germline V gene. In DNA form, the CDR3 reads TGTGCCAGCAGTCGAGGTCGGGACATAGACGAGCAGTACTTC. Residues: CASSRGRDIDEQYF. Together with reference TRBV7-8 and TRBJ2-7, the CDR3 gives the full variable domain: GAGVSQSPRYKVAKRGQDVALRCDPISGHVSLFWYQQALGQGPEFLTYFQNEAQLDKSGLPSDRFFAERPEGSVSTLKIQRTQQEDSAVYLCASSRGRDIDEQYFGPGTRLTVT.

The V call is TRBV6-5, the J call TRBJ2-7; possible D gene TRBD1, 5 bases. The germline gives CDR1 MNHEY, CDR2 SVGAGI. The CDR3 has 11 amino acids. Trimming pared 5 bases from V and 6 bases from J, leaving 8 bases between. The CDR3 region has the DNA TGTGCCAGCAGTGGGGCTACCGAGCAGTACTTC. Its translation: CASSGATEQYF.